A single sample is the source of the 23 T cell receptor beta chains below, sequenced in a study of T cells in Graves' hyperthyroidism and ophthalmopathy. Amplification of TCR beta CDR3 regions used RNA as the template. HTBI primers were used for first-round RT-PCR of the TCR CDR3. Each CDR3 protein gets one entry after TCRdb re-called the multiplex PCR reads with MiXCR. The profile shows hundreds of thousands of distinct CDR3 sequences, roughly 14% of them singletons. The sample taken for sequencing was blood. The source is a man aged 18 to 30 with Graves' ophthalmopathy.

This clonotype was seen at least ten times. The V gene is TRBV12-3 or TRBV12-4, the J gene TRBJ2-7; TRBD1 matches at 10 bases. The CDR3 is 15 residues long. The V gene end was trimmed by 5 bases and the J gene end by 2 bases; junction bases not matched to a gene: 6. The CDR3 loop reads CASSTAGQGAYEQYF. In nucleotides, the CDR3 is TGTGCCAGCAGTACCGCCGGACAGGGGGCCTACGAGCAGTACTTC.

A single count supports this clonotype. J is TRBJ2-1 and V is TRBV7-9, with D perhaps being TRBD1 or TRBD2 (5 bases each). This CDR3 comprises 14 residues. Germline V gene lookup returns CDR1 SEHNR and CDR2 FQNEAQ (reference sequence). The germline V and J ends were trimmed by 4 bases and 9 bases, with 16 bases remaining between them. DNA of the CDR3: TGTGCCAGCAGCTCAAGATTCGGGGCCCCTGAGCAGTTCTTC. It yields the protein CASSSRFGAPEQFF.

This chain links TRBV5-5 with TRBJ1-2, with D possibly matching TRBD1 (5 bases). This CDR3 contains 13 residues. V was clipped by 4 bases and J by 8 bases, with 15 bases between them. Per the germline V gene, CDR1 is SGHKS and CDR2 is YYEKEE (reference sequence). The CDR3 sequence is CASSGGEGGGYTF. CDR3 sequence (DNA): TGTGCCAGCAGCGGAGGGGAGGGCGGCGGCTACACCTTC.

The rearrangement links TRBV3-1 to TRBJ2-7; D may be TRBD1 (6 bases). Germline CDR1 reads LGHDT; CDR2 reads YNNKEL (reference sequence). V lost 1 base and J lost 2, with 9 bases in between. The CDR3 has 14 residues. The CDR3 nucleotides are TGTGCCAGCAGCCAAGGCCAGGGGCCCTACGAGCAGTACTTC. Translated, it gives CASSQGQGPYEQYF.

In its sample, this clonotype was seen many times. J is TRBJ2-1 and V is TRBV7-9, with 8 bases aligning to TRBD2. Germline lookup yields CDR1 SEHNR and CDR2 FQNEAQ (reference sequence). J lost 7 bases, V lost 4 bases, and 12 bases had no gene match. This CDR3 is built from 16 residues. CDR3 DNA sequence: TGTGCCAGCAGCTCCCCGGGACTAGGACAAGTAAATGAGCAGTTCTTC. Protein: CASSSPGLGQVNEQFF.

There are a few counts of this clonotype. The chain combines TRBV12-3 or TRBV12-4 with TRBJ2-1; 9 nucleotides line up with TRBD2. With V trimmed by 2 bases and J by 9 bases, 2 bases remained unmatched. CDR3 length equals 13 residues. This chain's CDR3 is CASSLRSGGEQFF. The CDR3 DNA is TGTGCCAGCAGTTTACGTAGCGGGGGTGAGCAGTTCTTC.

This clonotype was seen a few times. The gene calls are TRBV19 and TRBJ2-7, with D possibly matching TRBD2 (6 bases). The CDR3 covers 13 residues. V shed 6 bases and J shed 9 bases, with 18 bases lying between them. Germline values: CDR1 LNHDA, CDR2 SQIVND (reference sequence). CDR3 bases: TGTGCCAGTAGGGCCCCTGGTAGCGGAATGCAGTACTTC. This gives the protein CASRAPGSGMQYF.

This clonotype was detected many times. The J gene is TRBJ1-5, the V gene TRBV11-1; D is unresolved. The CDR3 runs 15 residues. V was trimmed by 5 bases and J by 0 bases, leaving 11 bases between them. Germline CDR1 and CDR2: SGHAT and FQDESV (reference sequence). The CDR3: CASSPEVGSNQPQHF. In DNA form, the CDR3 reads TGTGCCAGCAGCCCCGAGGTGGGTAGCAATCAGCCCCAGCATTTT.

This clonotype was counted ten times or more. J is TRBJ2-3 and V is TRBV20-1; the match to TRBD2 covers 10 bases. With V trimmed by 5 bases and J by 4 bases, 9 bases remained unmatched. This CDR3 is built from 15 residues. From germline, CDR1 is DFQATT and CDR2 SNEGSKA (reference sequence). CDR3 DNA sequence: TGCAGTGCTTGGGATAGCGGGGGGAGCTCAGATACGCAGTATTTT. Encoded protein: CSAWDSGGSSDTQYF.

At least ten counts were recorded for this clonotype. The chain joins TRBV10-3 to TRBJ1-2; possibly TRBD1 for D (6 bases). Germline V gene data show CDR1 as ENHRY and CDR2 as SYGVKD. Trimming pared 3 bases from V and 3 bases from J, leaving 11 bases between. CDR3 length: 14 amino acids. In nucleotides, the CDR3 is TGTGCCATCAGTGATGGGGGCCTGGACTATGGCTACACCTTC. It is translated as CAISDGGLDYGYTF.

This clonotype was counted many times. The chain employs TRBV3-1 and TRBJ2-3; D not certain. The CDR3 loop spans 13 amino acids. CDR1 LGHDT and CDR2 YNNKEL come from the germline V gene (reference sequence). Trimming cost V 1 base and J 1 base, with 3 bases left between them. In DNA, the CDR3 is TGTGCCAGCAGCCAAGTGGGCACAGATACGCAGTATTTT. Amino acid sequence: CASSQVGTDTQYF.

The genes are TRBV6-5 and TRBJ1-4; tentative D call: TRBD1 (5 bases). The V and J ends lost 2 bases and 3 bases respectively, with 7 bases between them. Germline V gene data show CDR1 as MNHEY and CDR2 as SVGAGI. The CDR3 has 14 residues. The CDR3 spells CASSYTGANEKLFF. The CDR3 nucleotides read TGTGCCAGCAGTTACACGGGGGCTAATGAAAAACTGTTTTTT.

V gene TRBV6-2 or TRBV6-3 combines with J gene TRBJ2-7; D uncertain. V dropped 2 bases and J dropped 3 bases, with 11 bases sitting between them. CDR1 is MNHEY, CDR2 SVGEGT, per germline. The length of the CDR3 is 14 residues. The CDR3 reads CASSYNKPLYEQYF. The CDR3 DNA sequence: TGTGCCAGCAGTTACAACAAGCCCCTCTACGAGCAGTACTTC.

In this sample, this clonotype turned up many times. V is TRBV13 and J is TRBJ1-1; no clear D gene. V was clipped by 5 bases and J by 5 bases, with 9 bases between them. The CDR3 extends over 12 amino acids. Per the germline V gene, CDR1 is PRHDT and CDR2 is FYEKMQ (reference sequence). CDR3 nucleotide sequence: TGTGCCAGCAGCATCAGAGAGACTGAAGCTTTCTTT. Translation: CASSIRETEAFF. The whole variable domain, filled in from reference TRBV13 and TRBJ1-1, reads AAGVIQSPRHLIKEKRETATLKCYPIPRHDTVYWYQQGPGQDPQFLISFYEKMQSDKGSIPDRFSAQQFSDYHSELNMSSLELGDSALYFCASSIRETEAFFGQGTRLTVV.

Ten or more counts support this clonotype. CDR3 loop: CASSQSDDMNTEAFF. The CDR3 DNA reads as TGTGCCAGCAGCCAATCCGACGATATGAACACTGAAGCTTTCTTT. V is TRBV3-1 and J is TRBJ1-1; no firm D call. The CDR3 covers 15 residues. CDR1 is LGHDT, CDR2 YNNKEL, per germline (reference sequence). Trimming stripped 2 bases from V and 0 bases from J, with 10 bases between.

The rearrangement joins TRBV2 to TRBJ2-7; 9 positions agree with TRBD2. The length of the CDR3 is 14 residues. V trimming: 5 bases; J trimming: 6 bases; junction bases outside the gene matches: 8. Per germline, CDR1 SNHLY and CDR2 FYNNEI. Here the CDR3 reads CASSPLGLAVEQYF. The CDR3 nucleotides are TGTGCCAGCAGTCCTTTGGGACTAGCAGTCGAGCAGTACTTC.

This clonotype has a single count. The chain uses TRBV27 and TRBJ2-4, with a possible D match to TRBD2 (6 bases). The CDR3 runs to 13 residues. Per the germline V gene, CDR1 is MNHEY and CDR2 is SMNVEV (reference sequence). Trimming took off 2 bases at V and 9 bases at J, with 11 bases between the two ends. The CDR3 region is CASSLTGTSIQYF. CDR3 DNA: TGTGCCAGCAGTTTAACCGGGACTTCCATTCAGTACTTC.

This rearrangement joins TRBV19 to TRBJ2-5; TRBD2 matches at 12 bases. This CDR3 spans 18 amino acids. Looked up from germline, CDR1 is LNHDA and CDR2 is SQIVND (reference sequence). Unmatched junction bases numbered 9, after V lost 4 bases and J lost 0 bases. The CDR3 DNA reads TGTGCCAGTAGTACCACGACTAGCGGGGGATTCTACCAAGAGACCCAGTACTTC. It specifies CASSTTTSGGFYQETQYF.

CDR3 loop: CASSRGLGRDTQYF. In DNA, the CDR3 is TGTGCCAGCAGCCGGGGACTAGGGCGTGATACGCAGTATTTT. V and J are TRBV3-1 and TRBJ2-3, with 8 bases identical to TRBD2. The CDR3 contains 14 residues. Per germline, CDR1 LGHDT and CDR2 YNNKEL (reference sequence). The ends lost 4 bases at V and 6 bases at J; junction bases unmatched: 6.

The chain combines TRBV7-6 with TRBJ1-5; 8 bases fit TRBD1. The CDR3 length is 15 residues. Germline loops: CDR1 SGHVS, CDR2 FNYEAQ. V gave up 0 bases and J gave up 5 bases; unmatched junction bases: 3. Here the CDR3 reads CASSLASGGDQPQHF. CDR3 sequence (DNA): TGTGCCAGCAGCTTAGCTTCAGGGGGCGATCAGCCCCAGCATTTT.

This clonotype was counted many times. The chain combines TRBV3-1 with TRBJ2-5; TRBD2 matches 11 bases. Germline V CDR1 and CDR2: LGHDT, YNNKEL (reference sequence). This CDR3 is built from 15 residues. V was pared by 6 bases and J by 3 bases, with 6 bases of the junction left unmatched. The CDR3 sequence: CASRPGLAGKETQYF. The CDR3 DNA sequence: TGTGCCAGCAGACCCGGACTAGCGGGCAAAGAGACCCAGTACTTC.

This clonotype was counted ten times or more. The rearrangement links TRBV3-1 to TRBJ2-7; unclear D gene. CDR3 length: 14 amino acids. Germline CDR1 and CDR2: LGHDT and YNNKEL (reference sequence). Trimming cost V 4 bases and J 0 bases, with 10 bases left between them. In DNA, the CDR3 is TGTGCCAGCAGCCCTCGGGCCCGCTCCTACGAGCAGTACTTC. This encodes CASSPRARSYEQYF.

Ten or more counts support this clonotype. V usage is TRBV5-1 and J usage is TRBJ2-5, with a tentative D call TRBD1 (5 bases). V was trimmed by 1 base and J by 3 bases, leaving 10 bases between them. The CDR3 consists of 14 residues. Germline CDR1 SGHRS, CDR2 YFSETQ. CDR3 nucleotide sequence: TGCGCCAGCAGCTTGTCAGGGATTGAAGAGACCCAGTACTTC. Protein: CASSLSGIEETQYF.